One sample yielded the 4 T cell receptor beta chains listed below, sequenced in a study of blood T cell repertoires in COVID-19. TCRdb keeps only in-frame clones here, not all; method: immunoSEQ multiplex PCR. Of about 110,000 clones listed, around 83% are singletons. The sequencing sample was made of peripheral blood. The source of these receptors is a woman older than 75 with acute or convalescent COVID-19.

The genes are TRBV25-1 and TRBJ2-5; TRBD2 matches 8 bases. CDR3 length equals 13 residues. V lost 2 bases and J lost 10; bases outside the gene matches: 6. The germline gives CDR1 MGHDK, CDR2 SYGVNS. CDR3 sequence: CASSEQTAGDQYF. Here the CDR3 DNA reads TGTGCCAGCAGTGAACAGACAGCGGGGGACCAGTACTTC.

This chain connects TRBV7-7 to TRBJ2-5, with D perhaps TRBD2 (6 bases). The CDR3 is made up of 13 amino acids. CDR1 and CDR2 from the germline V gene are SSHAT and FNYEAQ (reference sequence). V shed 4 bases and J shed 4 bases, with 10 bases lying between them. DNA of the CDR3: TGTGCCAGCAGCTCTAGCGTGATAGAGACCCAGTACTTC. Translation: CASSSSVIETQYF.

The rearrangement joins TRBV18 to TRBJ2-2, with D uncertain. This CDR3 has 14 amino acids. Germline values: CDR1 KGHSH, CDR2 LQKENI. The V end lost 3 bases, the J end lost 7 bases, and 12 bases lay between the germline ends. The CDR3 DNA reads as TGTGCCAGCTCACCGTCTAGTGTGAACGGGGAGCTGTTTTTT. It translates to CASSPSSVNGELFF.

The CDR3 bases are TGTGCCAGCAGCCCCACAATGGGACAGGGTAATATCGAGCAGTTCTTC. This gives the protein CASSPTMGQGNIEQFF. The chain employs TRBV7-8 and TRBJ2-1; 9 positions match TRBD1. V shed 5 bases and J 10 bases; nucleotides not matched to a gene: 15. CDR1 is SGHVS and CDR2 is FQNEAQ in the germline V gene. This CDR3 is 16 amino acids long.